The 10 T cell receptor beta chains listed next were all sequenced from one sample in a study of immune cell composition in non-small cell lung cancer (dated by TCRdb to about 2017). The method behind the library was the immunoSEQ multiplex PCR assay. The immuneACCESS repertoire file appears here via TCRdb, limited to in-frame rearrangements. These files lack a portion of the clones; in checked studies, under half of the deficit traces to unresolved V genes, and the cause of the others is not known. The sample data list 2,900 or so clones, and roughly 70% of these were observed just once. The biggest ten clones account for roughly 4.5% of the sample. The sequencing input was lung tumor tissue. The receptors come from a human donor with non-small cell lung cancer.

The chain recombines TRBV10-1 with TRBJ2-1; 9 bases are a match to TRBD1. V gave up 6 bases and J gave up 0 bases; unmatched junction bases: 9. This CDR3 has 17 residues. Germline CDR1 and CDR2: WNHNN and SYGVQD (reference sequence). The CDR3 DNA reads TGCGCCAGCAGACCGGGACAGGGCGAATTCTCCTACAATGAGCAGTTCTTC. Translated, it gives CASRPGQGEFSYNEQFF.

The gene calls are TRBV18 and TRBJ1-6; 7 nucleotides align to TRBD1. The junction had 11 bases not matched to a gene; V was cut back by 5 bases and J by 10 bases. The length of the CDR3 is 15 residues. Germline values: CDR1 KGHSH, CDR2 LQKENI. CDR3 protein: CASSDTGTERSPLHF. The CDR3 region has the DNA TGTGCCAGCTCAGACACCGGGACAGAAAGATCACCCCTCCACTTT.

This clone showed up just once. A much larger clonotype is one base distant, so this may be a read error. The chain uses TRBV20-1 and TRBJ2-7, with D uncertain. CDR3 length equals 11 residues. Germline V CDR1 and CDR2: DFQATT, SNEGSKA (reference sequence). DNA of the CDR3: TGCAGTGTTAGAGACACCTACGAGCAGTACTTC. Its protein product is CSVRDTYEQYF.

The rearrangement joins TRBV7-6 to TRBJ2-3; 10 bases are shared with TRBD2. CDR1 and CDR2 (germline): SGHVS, FNYEAQ. Germline trimming cut 0 bases from V and 4 bases from J; bases unmatched to any gene: 7. The CDR3 totals 17 residues. CDR3 coding DNA: TGTGCCAGCAGCTTAGCGGGACTAGCGATCAGGTCAGATACGCAGTATTTT. It specifies CASSLAGLAIRSDTQYF.

The J gene is TRBJ1-1, the V gene TRBV2, with D possibly matching TRBD1 (5 bases). Trimming pared 3 bases from V and 5 bases from J, leaving 13 bases between. The germline gives CDR1 SNHLY, CDR2 FYNNEI. The CDR3 length is 14 residues. Here the CDR3 reads CASSEDGGGTEAFF. CDR3 coding DNA: TGTGCCAGCAGTGAGGATGGGGGAGGGACTGAAGCTTTCTTT.

This chain joins TRBV5-8 and TRBJ2-2; 10 positions match TRBD2. The CDR3 loop spans 16 amino acids. Germline trimming cut 4 bases from V and 3 bases from J; bases unmatched to any gene: 6. The germline V gene encodes CDR1 SGHTS and CDR2 YDEGEE. The CDR3 coding sequence is TGTGCCAGCAGCGCGCTAGCGGGGGCCCACACCGGGGAGCTGTTTTTT. Amino acid sequence: CASSALAGAHTGELFF.

The chain uses TRBV6-1 and TRBJ1-6, with a possible D match to TRBD1 (5 bases). The CDR3 has 15 residues. The germline gives CDR1 MNHNS, CDR2 SASEGT. The V and J ends lost 3 bases and 6 bases respectively, with 12 bases between them. The CDR3 sequence: CASSESGVLNSPLHF. DNA of the CDR3: TGTGCCAGCAGTGAGTCGGGGGTCCTTAATTCACCCCTCCACTTT.

This clone was detected a few times. The CDR3 is CASSLLDSVREKLFF. DNA of the CDR3: TGCGCCAGCAGCTTGCTGGACAGCGTACGGGAAAAACTGTTTTTT. J is TRBJ1-4 and V is TRBV5-1; the D gene is possibly TRBD1 (6 bases). From germline, CDR1 is SGHRS and CDR2 YFSETQ. The CDR3 has 15 amino acids. V was clipped by 1 base and J by 8 bases, with 15 bases between them. The full variable domain, with the rest looked up from reference TRBV5-1 and TRBJ1-4, is KAGVTQTPRYLIKTRGQQVTLSCSPISGHRSVSWYQQTPGQGLQFLFEYFSETQRNKGNFPGRFSGRQFSNSRSEMNVSTLELGDSALYLCASSLLDSVREKLFFGSGTQLSVL.

The chain links TRBV18 to TRBJ2-1; no reliable D call. This CDR3 is built from 15 residues. V dropped 0 bases and J dropped 2 bases, with 8 bases sitting between them. Germline values: CDR1 KGHSH, CDR2 LQKENI. DNA of the CDR3: TGTGCCAGCTCACCACCCGGCAGCGCCTACAATGAGCAGTTCTTC. It yields the protein CASSPPGSAYNEQFF.

The rearrangement uses TRBV7-6 and TRBJ1-4; D gene ambiguous. This CDR3 comprises 15 residues. Germline-derived CDR1 and CDR2 are SGHVS and FNYEAQ. V dropped 1 base and J dropped 0 bases, with 6 bases sitting between them. CDR3 in amino acids: CASSLEPATNEKLFF. The CDR3, as DNA: TGTGCCAGCAGCTTAGAGCCTGCAACTAATGAAAAACTGTTTTTT.